This T cell receptor (beta chain) was captured in a study of early T cells in non-severe SARS-CoV-2 infection. The library protocol tagged individual cDNA molecules with unique molecular identifiers. TCRdb redid the calling of the 5' RACE reads with MiXCR, one entry per CDR3 protein. Among 50,000 to 60,000 distinct CDR3 sequences, 6% to 7% were seen once, and the ten largest hold roughly 3.9%. This CDR3 region has 15 residues. CDR1 is MDHEN and CDR2 is SYDVKM in the germline V gene. V lost 8 bases and J 1 base, leaving 17 bases between the germline ends. This clonotype was recorded at least ten times.

The clonotype comes from an adult who was a healthcare worker with PCR-confirmed SARS-CoV-2 infection or an uninfected control (not recorded which). This chain connects TRBV28 to TRBJ2-5; TRBD2 is a possible D gene (6 bases). Material: whole blood. CDR3 nucleotide sequence: TGTGCCAGCTTGGACTACGGACGGCCCCAAGAGACCCAGTACTTC. Translation: CASLDYGRPQETQYF.